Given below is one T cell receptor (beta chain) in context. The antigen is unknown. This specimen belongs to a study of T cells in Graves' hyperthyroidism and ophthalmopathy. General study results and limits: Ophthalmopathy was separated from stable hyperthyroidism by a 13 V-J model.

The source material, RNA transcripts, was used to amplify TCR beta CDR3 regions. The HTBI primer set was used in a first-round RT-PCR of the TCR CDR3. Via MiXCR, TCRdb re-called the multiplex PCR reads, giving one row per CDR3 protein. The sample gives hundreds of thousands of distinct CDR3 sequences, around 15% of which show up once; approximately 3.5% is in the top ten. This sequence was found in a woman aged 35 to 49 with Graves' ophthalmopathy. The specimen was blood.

The CDR3 region is CASSPGLWGSSNNEQFF. CDR3 in DNA: TGTGCCAGCTCACCAGGTTTGTGGGGCAGTTCCAACAATGAGCAGTTCTTC. The genes are TRBV18 and TRBJ2-1, with D maybe TRBD1 (5 bases). V lost 2 bases and J 5 bases, leaving 19 bases between the germline ends. Germline V CDR1 and CDR2: KGHSH, LQKENI. The CDR3 consists of 17 residues.